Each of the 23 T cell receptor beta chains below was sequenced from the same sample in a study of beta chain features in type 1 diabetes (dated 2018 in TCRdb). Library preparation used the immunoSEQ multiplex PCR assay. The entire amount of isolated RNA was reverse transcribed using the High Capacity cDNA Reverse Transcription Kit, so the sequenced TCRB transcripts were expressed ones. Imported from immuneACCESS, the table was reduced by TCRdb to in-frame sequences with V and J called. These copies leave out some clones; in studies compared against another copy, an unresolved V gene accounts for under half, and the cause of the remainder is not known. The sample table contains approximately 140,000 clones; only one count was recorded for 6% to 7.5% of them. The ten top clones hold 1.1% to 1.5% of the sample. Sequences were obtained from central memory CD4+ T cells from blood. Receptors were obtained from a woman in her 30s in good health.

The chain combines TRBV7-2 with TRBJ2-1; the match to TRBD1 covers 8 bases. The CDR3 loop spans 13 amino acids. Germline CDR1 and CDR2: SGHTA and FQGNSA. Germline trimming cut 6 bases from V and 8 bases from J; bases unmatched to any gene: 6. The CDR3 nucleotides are TGTGCCAGCAGTGTGACAGGGGACCATGAGCAGTTCTTC. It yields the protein CASSVTGDHEQFF.

The CDR3 DNA follows: TGCGCCAGCAGCCGAAGAGTAGGGGACAATGAGCAGTTCTTC. Translated, it gives CASSRRVGDNEQFF. The rearrangement uses TRBV5-1 and TRBJ2-1, with D tentatively TRBD1 (5 bases). In germline, CDR1 is SGHRS, CDR2 YFSETQ. The germline V and J ends were trimmed by 4 bases and 5 bases, with 13 bases remaining between them. The CDR3 has 14 residues.

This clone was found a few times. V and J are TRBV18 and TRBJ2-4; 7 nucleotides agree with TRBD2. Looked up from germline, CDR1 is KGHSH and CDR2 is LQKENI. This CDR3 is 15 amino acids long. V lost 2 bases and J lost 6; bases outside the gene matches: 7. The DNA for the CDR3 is TGTGCCAGCTCACCATCCCAGGGCGGGAGAAACATTCAGTACTTC. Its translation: CASSPSQGGRNIQYF.

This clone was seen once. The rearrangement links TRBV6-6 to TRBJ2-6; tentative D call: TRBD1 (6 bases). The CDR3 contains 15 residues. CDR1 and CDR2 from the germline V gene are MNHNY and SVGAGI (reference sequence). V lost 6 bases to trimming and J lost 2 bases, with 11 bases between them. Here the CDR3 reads CASRPTGTGANVLTF. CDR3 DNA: TGTGCCAGCAGGCCTACAGGGACTGGGGCCAACGTCCTGACTTTC.

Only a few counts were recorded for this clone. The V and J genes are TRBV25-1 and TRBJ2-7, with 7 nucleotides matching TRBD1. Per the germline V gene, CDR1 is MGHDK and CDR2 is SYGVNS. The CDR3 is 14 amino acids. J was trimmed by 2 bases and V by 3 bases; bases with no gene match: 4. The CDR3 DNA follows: TGTGCCAGCAGTGACACAGGGGTAACCTACGAGCAGTACTTC. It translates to CASSDTGVTYEQYF.

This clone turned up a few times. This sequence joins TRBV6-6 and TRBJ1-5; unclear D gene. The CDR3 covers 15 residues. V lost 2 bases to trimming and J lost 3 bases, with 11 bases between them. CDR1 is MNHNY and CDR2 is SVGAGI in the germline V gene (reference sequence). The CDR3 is CASSYVAQNNQPQHF. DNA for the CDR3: TGTGCCAGCAGTTACGTCGCCCAGAACAATCAGCCCCAGCATTTT.

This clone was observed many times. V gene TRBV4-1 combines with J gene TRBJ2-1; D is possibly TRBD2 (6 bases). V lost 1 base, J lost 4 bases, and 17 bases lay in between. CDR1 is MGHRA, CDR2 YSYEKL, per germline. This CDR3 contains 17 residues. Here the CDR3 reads CASSQVDMGLAYNEQFF. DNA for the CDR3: TGCGCCAGCAGCCAAGTTGATATGGGACTGGCGTACAATGAGCAGTTCTTC.

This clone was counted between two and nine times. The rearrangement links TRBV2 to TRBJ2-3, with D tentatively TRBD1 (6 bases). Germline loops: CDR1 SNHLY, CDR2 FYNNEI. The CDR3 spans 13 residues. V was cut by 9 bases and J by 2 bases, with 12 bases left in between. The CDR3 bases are TGTGCCAGTAACAGACAGGACACAGATACGCAGTATTTT. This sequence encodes CASNRQDTDTQYF.

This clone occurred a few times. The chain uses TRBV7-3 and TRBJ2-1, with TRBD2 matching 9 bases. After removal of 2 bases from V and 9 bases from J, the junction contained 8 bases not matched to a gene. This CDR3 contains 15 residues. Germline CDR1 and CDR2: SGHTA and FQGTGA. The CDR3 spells CASSLFPAGGTEQFF. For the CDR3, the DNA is TGTGCCAGCAGCTTATTCCCAGCGGGAGGTACTGAGCAGTTCTTC.

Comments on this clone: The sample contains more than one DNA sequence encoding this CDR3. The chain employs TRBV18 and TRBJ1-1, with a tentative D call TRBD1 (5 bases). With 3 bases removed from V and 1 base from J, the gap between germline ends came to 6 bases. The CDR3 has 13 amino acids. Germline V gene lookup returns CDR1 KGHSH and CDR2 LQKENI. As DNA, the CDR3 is TGTGCCAGCTCACCCGGACAGAACACTGAAGCTTTCTTT. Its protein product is CASSPGQNTEAFF.

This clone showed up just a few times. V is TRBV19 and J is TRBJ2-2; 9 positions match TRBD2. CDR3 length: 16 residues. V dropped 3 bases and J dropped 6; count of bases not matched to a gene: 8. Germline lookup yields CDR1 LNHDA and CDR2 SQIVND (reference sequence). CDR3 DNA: TGTGCCAGTAGTATGGGGGCGGGAGGGCCCCCCGGGGAGCTGTTTTTT. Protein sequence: CASSMGAGGPPGELFF.

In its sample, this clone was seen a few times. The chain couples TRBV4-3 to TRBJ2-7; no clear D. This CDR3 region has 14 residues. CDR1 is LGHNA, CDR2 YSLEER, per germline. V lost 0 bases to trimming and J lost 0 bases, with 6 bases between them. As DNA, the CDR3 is TGCGCCAGCAGCCAAGATAGGAGCTCCTACGAGCAGTACTTC. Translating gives CASSQDRSSYEQYF.

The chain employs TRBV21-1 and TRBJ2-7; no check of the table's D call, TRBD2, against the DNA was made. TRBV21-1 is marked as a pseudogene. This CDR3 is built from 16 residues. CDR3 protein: CASSKGLSGSNHEQYF. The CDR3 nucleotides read TGTGCCAGCAGCAAAGGGCTGAGCGGGAGTAACCACGAGCAGTACTTC.

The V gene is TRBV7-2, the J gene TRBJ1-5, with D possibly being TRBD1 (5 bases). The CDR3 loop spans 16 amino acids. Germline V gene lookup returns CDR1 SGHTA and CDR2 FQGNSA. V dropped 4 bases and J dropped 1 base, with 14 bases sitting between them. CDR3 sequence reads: CASSSSGTVSNQPQHF. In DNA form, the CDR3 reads TGTGCCAGCAGCTCTTCTGGGACTGTGAGCAATCAGCCCCAGCATTTT. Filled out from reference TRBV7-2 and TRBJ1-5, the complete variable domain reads GAGVSQSPSNKVTEKGKDVELRCDPISGHTALYWYRQSLGQGLEFLIYFQGNSAPDKSGLPSDRFSAERTGGSVSTLTIQRTQQEDSAVYLCASSSSGTVSNQPQHFGDGTRLSIL.

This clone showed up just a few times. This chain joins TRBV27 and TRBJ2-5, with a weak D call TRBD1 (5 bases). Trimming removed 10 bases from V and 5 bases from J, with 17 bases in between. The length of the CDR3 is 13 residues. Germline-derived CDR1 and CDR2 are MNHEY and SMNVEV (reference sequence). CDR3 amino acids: CATLDNFGETQYF. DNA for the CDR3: TGTGCCACCCTGGACAATTTCGGGGAGACCCAGTACTTC.

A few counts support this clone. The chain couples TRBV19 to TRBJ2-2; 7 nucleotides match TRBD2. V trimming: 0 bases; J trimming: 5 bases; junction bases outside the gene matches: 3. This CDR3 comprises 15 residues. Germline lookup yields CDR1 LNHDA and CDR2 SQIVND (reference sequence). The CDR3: CASSIDRGSTGELFF. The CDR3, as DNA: TGTGCCAGTAGTATAGATCGCGGGAGTACCGGGGAGCTGTTTTTT.

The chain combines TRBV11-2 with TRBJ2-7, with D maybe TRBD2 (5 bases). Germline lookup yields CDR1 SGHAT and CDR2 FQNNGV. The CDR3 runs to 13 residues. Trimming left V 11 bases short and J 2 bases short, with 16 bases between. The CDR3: CAGGPPGTYEQYF. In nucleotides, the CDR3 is TGTGCCGGCGGGCCGCCTGGCACCTACGAGCAGTACTTC.

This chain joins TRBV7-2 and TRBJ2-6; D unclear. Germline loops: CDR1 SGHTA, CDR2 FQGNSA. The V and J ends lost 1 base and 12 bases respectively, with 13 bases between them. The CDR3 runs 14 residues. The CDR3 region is CASSLGGGGRVLTF. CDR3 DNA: TGTGCCAGCAGCTTAGGAGGCGGTGGCCGCGTCCTGACTTTC. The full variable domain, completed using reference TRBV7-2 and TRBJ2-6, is GAGVSQSPSNKVTEKGKDVELRCDPISGHTALYWYRQSLGQGLEFLIYFQGNSAPDKSGLPSDRFSAERTGGSVSTLTIQRTQQEDSAVYLCASSLGGGGRVLTFGAGSRLTVL.

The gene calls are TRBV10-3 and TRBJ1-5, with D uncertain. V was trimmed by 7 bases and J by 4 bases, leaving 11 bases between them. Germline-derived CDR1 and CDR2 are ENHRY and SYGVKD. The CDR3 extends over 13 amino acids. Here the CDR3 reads CAIKNGTNQPQHF. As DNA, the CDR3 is TGTGCCATCAAGAACGGTACTAATCAGCCCCAGCATTTT.

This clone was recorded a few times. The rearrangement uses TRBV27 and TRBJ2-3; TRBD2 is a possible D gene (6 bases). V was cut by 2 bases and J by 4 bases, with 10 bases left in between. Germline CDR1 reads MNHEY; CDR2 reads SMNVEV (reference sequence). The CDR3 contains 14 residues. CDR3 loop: CASSLGWEADTQYF. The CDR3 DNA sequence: TGTGCCAGCAGTTTAGGGTGGGAGGCAGATACGCAGTATTTT.

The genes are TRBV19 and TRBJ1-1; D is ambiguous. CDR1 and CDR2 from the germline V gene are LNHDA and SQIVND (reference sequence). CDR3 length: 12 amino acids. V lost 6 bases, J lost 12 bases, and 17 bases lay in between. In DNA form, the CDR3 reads TGTGCCAGTAGCCAAACAATCGGGAAACCTTTCTTT. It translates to CASSQTIGKPFF.

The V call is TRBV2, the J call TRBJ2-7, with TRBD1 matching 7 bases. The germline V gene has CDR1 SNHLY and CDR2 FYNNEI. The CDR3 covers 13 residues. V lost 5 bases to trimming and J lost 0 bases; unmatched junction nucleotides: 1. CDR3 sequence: CASSRDSSYEQYF. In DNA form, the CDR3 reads TGTGCCAGCAGTCGGGACAGCTCCTACGAGCAGTACTTC.

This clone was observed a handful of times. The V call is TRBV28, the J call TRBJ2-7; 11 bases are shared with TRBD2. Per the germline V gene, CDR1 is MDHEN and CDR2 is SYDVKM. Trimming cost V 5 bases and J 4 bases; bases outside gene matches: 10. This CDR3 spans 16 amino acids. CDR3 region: CASSPAPGLAEYEQYF. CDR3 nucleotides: TGTGCCAGCAGTCCAGCCCCGGGACTAGCGGAATACGAGCAGTACTTC.